This TCR beta chain was recorded in a study of PD-L1 blockade in urothelial cancer. TCRdb keeps only in-frame clones here, not all; method: immunoSEQ multiplex PCR. The data show some 29,000 clones, about 87% seen once. With 3 bases removed from V and 4 bases from J, the gap between germline ends came to 15 bases. Germline CDR1 is MNHEY and CDR2 is SMNVEV (reference sequence). The CDR3 runs 15 residues. Sequencing was performed on PBMCs, taken around atezolizumab (anti-PD-L1) treatment. V gene TRBV27 combines with J gene TRBJ1-2; tentatively, D is TRBD1 (6 bases). This TCR was sampled from a man in his forties or fifties with urothelial cancer. In DNA form, the CDR3 reads TGTGCCAGCAGTTTCTCCCCGGGACAAGCCTATGGCTACACCTTC. Its translation is CASSFSPGQAYGYTF.